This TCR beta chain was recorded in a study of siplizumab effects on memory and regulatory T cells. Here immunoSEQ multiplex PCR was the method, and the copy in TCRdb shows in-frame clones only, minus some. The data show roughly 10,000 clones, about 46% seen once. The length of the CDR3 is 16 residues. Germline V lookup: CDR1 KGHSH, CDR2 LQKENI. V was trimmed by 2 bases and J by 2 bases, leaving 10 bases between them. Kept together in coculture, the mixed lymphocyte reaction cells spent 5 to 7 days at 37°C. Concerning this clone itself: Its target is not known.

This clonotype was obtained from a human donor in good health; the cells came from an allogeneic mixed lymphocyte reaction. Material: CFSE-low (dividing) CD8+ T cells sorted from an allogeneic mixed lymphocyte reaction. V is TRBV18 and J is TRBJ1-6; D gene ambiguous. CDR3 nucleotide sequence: TGTGCCAGCTCACCAAGAGACACCCCCTATAATTCACCCCTCCACTTT. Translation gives CASSPRDTPYNSPLHF.